This TCR beta chain was documented in a study of blood T cell repertoires in COVID-19. The wider study: Material from acute and convalescent COVID-19 was sourced from the United States, Italy and Spain. T cells, B-cell-depleted T cells, or PBMCs supplied cDNA or gDNA.

In the source study's methods: It was from reference gene primer amplification that nucleated cell counts were estimated. Assay used: immunoSEQ multiplex PCR; TCRdb lists only in-frame clones, some missing. D and trimming come from the DNA, and the V and J calls and clone size come from that table. The sample records a few hundred thousand clones, over 75% being singletons. What was sequenced was peripheral blood. The receptor was derived from a woman aged 50 to 60 with acute or convalescent COVID-19.

The CDR3 spells CASSIGRGLNTEAFF. CDR3 DNA sequence: TGTGCCAGTAGTATCGGCCGGGGTTTGAACACTGAAGCTTTCTTT. The chain uses TRBV19 and TRBJ1-1; D gene uncertain. V shed 3 bases and J shed 0 bases, with 11 bases lying between them. This CDR3 has 15 amino acids. Germline CDR1 reads LNHDA; CDR2 reads SQIVND (reference sequence).